This T cell receptor (beta chain) was recorded in a study of radiation and T cells in renal cell carcinoma. On the study more broadly: Nephrectomy followed 15 Gy stereotactic body radiation by 4 weeks. Study-level findings and limits: Top tumor clonotypes rose in blood 2 weeks post-radiation, then contracted.

The CDR3 covers 14 residues. The V gene end was trimmed by 3 bases and the J gene end by 6 bases; junction bases not matched to a gene: 7. Germline V gene lookup returns CDR1 SGHRS and CDR2 YFSETQ. Regarding time point: baseline pretreatment blood. The treatment is: 15 Gy SBRT to primary tumor, nephrectomy 4 weeks later. Radiation-treated patients gave blood at baseline, week 2 and week 4. Clear cell pathology was present in this patient's renal cell carcinoma. Here immunoSEQ multiplex PCR was the method, and the copy in TCRdb shows in-frame clones only, minus some. This table has around 140,000 clones, about 88% appearing once. Of note for this clone: Its specificity is unknown.

The source material was blood, sampled from a patient whose treatment included radiotherapy and nephrectomy. The receptor comes from an older woman with renal cell carcinoma. V gene TRBV5-1 combines with J gene TRBJ2-7, with 9 bases lining up with TRBD1. The CDR3 nucleotides are TGCGCCAGCAGCTCCGGGACAGGGATATCCGAGCAGTACTTC. Its protein product is CASSSGTGISEQYF.